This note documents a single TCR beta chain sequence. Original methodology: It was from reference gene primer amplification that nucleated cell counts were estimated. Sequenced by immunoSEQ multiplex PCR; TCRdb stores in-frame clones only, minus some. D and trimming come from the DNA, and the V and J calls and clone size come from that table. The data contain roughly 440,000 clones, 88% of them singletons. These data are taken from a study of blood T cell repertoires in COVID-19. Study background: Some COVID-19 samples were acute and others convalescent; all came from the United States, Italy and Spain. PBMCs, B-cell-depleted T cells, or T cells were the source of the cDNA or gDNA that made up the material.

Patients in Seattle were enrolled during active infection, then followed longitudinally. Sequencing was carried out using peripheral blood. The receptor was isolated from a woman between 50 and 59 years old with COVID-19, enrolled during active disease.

The CDR3 spells CASSDRGSGNTIYF. In DNA, the CDR3 is TGTGCCAGCAGTGACAGGGGCTCTGGAAACACCATATATTTT. This chain joins TRBV2 and TRBJ1-3; D perhaps matches TRBD1 (6 bases). The germline V gene encodes CDR1 SNHLY and CDR2 FYNNEI. V was clipped by 3 bases and J by 0 bases, with 6 bases between them. The CDR3 has 14 residues.